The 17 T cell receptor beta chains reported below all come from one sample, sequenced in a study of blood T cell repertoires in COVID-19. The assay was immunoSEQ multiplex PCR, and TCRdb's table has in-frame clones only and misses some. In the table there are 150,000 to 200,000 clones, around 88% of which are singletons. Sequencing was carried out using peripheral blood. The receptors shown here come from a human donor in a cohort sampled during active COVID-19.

CDR3 amino acids: CATRRLYESSYNEQFF. The CDR3 DNA reads TGTGCCACCCGGCGGCTTTACGAAAGCTCCTACAATGAGCAGTTCTTC. V gene TRBV27 combines with J gene TRBJ2-1; D is uncertain. The CDR3 runs 16 residues. Looked up from germline, CDR1 is MNHEY and CDR2 is SMNVEV (reference sequence). Trimming removed 10 bases from V and 0 bases from J, with 19 bases in between.

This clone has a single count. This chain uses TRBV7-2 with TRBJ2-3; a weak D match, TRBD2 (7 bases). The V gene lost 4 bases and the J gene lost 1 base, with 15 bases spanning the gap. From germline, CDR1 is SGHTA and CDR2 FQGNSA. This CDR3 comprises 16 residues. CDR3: CASSYRAAGGTDTQYF. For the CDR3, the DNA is TGTGCCAGCAGCTACAGGGCGGCGGGGGGCACAGATACGCAGTATTTT. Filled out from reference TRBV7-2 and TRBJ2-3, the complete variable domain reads GAGVSQSPSNKVTEKGKDVELRCDPISGHTALYWYRQSLGQGLEFLIYFQGNSAPDKSGLPSDRFSAERTGGSVSTLTIQRTQQEDSAVYLCASSYRAAGGTDTQYFGPGTRLTVL.

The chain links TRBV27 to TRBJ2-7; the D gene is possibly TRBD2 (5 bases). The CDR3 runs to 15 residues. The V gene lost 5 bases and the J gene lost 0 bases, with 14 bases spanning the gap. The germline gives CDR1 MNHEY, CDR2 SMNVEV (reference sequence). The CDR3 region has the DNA TGTGCCAGCAGTCCGTCTAGCATGGCCTCCTACGAGCAGTACTTC. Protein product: CASSPSSMASYEQYF.

The DNA for the CDR3 is TGTGCCAGCAGTGTCTACGGGGTAACCTACGAGCAGTACTTC. Translation gives CASSVYGVTYEQYF. The genes are TRBV2 and TRBJ2-7; D perhaps matches TRBD2 (5 bases). Germline V gene lookup returns CDR1 SNHLY and CDR2 FYNNEI. The V gene lost 4 bases and the J gene lost 2 bases, with 12 bases spanning the gap. This CDR3 is 14 amino acids long. The complete variable domain, with remaining parts taken from reference TRBV2 and TRBJ2-7, reads EPEVTQTPSHQVTQMGQEVILRCVPISNHLYFYWYRQILGQKVEFLVSFYNNEISEKSEIFDDQFSVERPDGSNFTLKIRSTKLEDSAMYFCASSVYGVTYEQYFGPGTRLTVT.

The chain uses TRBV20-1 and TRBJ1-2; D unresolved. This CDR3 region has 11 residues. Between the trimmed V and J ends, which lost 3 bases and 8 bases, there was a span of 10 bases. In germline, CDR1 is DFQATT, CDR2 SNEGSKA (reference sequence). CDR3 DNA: TGCAGTGCTAGCCATGGAGAAGGCTACACCTTC. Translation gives CSASHGEGYTF.

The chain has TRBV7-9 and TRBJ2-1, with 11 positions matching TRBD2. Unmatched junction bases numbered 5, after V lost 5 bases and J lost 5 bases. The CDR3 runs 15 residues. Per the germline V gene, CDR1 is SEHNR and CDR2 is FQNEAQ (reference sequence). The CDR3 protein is CASSAPGLADNEQFF. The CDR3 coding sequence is TGTGCCAGCAGCGCTCCGGGACTAGCGGACAATGAGCAGTTCTTC. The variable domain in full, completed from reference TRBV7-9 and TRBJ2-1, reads DTGVSQNPRHKITKRGQNVTFRCDPISEHNRLYWYRQTLGQGPEFLTYFQNEAQLEKSRLLSDRFSAERPKGSFSTLEIQRTEQGDSAMYLCASSAPGLADNEQFFGPGTRLTVL.

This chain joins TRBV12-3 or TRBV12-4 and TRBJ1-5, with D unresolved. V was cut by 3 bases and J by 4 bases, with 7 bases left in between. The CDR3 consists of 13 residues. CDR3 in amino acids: CASSFEGNQPQHF. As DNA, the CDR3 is TGTGCCAGCAGTTTTGAGGGTAATCAGCCCCAGCATTTT.

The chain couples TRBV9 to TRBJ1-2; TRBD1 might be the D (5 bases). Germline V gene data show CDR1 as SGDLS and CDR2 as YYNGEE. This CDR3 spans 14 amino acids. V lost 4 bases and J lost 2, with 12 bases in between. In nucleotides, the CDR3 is TGTGCCAGCAGCCTGCGGGACGCCAACTATGGCTACACCTTC. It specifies CASSLRDANYGYTF.

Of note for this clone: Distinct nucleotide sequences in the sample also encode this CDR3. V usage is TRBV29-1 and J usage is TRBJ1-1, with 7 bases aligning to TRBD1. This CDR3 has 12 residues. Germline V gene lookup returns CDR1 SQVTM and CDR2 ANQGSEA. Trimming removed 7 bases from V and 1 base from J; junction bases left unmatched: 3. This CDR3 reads CSAGTANTEAFF. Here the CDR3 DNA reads TGCAGCGCCGGGACAGCGAACACTGAAGCTTTCTTT.

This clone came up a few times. CDR3 in DNA: TGTGCCAGCAGTCTAAACACCGGGGAGCTGTTTTTT. Translation: CASSLNTGELFF. The genes are TRBV27 and TRBJ2-2; D remains ambiguous. Germline V gives CDR1 MNHEY, CDR2 SMNVEV (reference sequence). The germline V and J ends were trimmed by 5 bases and 2 bases, with 3 bases remaining between them. The CDR3 is 12 amino acids.

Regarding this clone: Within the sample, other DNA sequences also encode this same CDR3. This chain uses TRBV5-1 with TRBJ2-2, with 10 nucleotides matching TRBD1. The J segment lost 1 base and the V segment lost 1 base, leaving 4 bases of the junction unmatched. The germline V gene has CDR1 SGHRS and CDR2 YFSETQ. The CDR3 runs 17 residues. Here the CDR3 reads CASSLTRTGGNTGELFF. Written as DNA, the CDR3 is TGCGCCAGCAGCTTGACCCGGACAGGGGGGAACACCGGGGAGCTGTTTTTT.

CDR3 protein: CASSQETSGYEQYF. The CDR3 DNA follows: TGTGCCAGCTCACAGGAGACTAGCGGCTACGAGCAGTACTTC. The rearrangement links TRBV18 to TRBJ2-7; 9 nucleotides agree with TRBD2. Per germline, CDR1 KGHSH and CDR2 LQKENI. V was pared by 4 bases and J by 3 bases, with 4 bases of the junction left unmatched. The CDR3 contains 14 residues.

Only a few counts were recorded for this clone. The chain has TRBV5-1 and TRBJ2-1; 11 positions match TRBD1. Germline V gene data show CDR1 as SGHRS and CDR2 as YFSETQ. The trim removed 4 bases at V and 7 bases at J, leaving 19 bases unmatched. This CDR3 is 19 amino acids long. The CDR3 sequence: CASSRGTGGLVRGYNEQFF. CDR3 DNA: TGCGCCAGCAGCAGGGGGACAGGGGGACTAGTTAGGGGATATAATGAGCAGTTCTTC.

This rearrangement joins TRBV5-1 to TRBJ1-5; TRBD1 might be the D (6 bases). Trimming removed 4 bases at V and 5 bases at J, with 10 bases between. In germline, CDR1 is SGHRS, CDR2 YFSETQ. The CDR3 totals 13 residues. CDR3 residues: CASSVGGDQPQHF. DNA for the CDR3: TGCGCCAGCAGCGTAGGGGGGGATCAGCCCCAGCATTTT.

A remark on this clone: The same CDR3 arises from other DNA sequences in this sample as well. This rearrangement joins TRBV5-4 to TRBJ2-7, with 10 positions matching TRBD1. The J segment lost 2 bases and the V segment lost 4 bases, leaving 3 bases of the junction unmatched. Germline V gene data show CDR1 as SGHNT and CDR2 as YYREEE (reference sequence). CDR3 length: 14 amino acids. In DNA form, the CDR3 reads TGTGCCAGCAGCCTCGGACAGGGGGCCTACGAGCAGTACTTC. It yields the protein CASSLGQGAYEQYF.

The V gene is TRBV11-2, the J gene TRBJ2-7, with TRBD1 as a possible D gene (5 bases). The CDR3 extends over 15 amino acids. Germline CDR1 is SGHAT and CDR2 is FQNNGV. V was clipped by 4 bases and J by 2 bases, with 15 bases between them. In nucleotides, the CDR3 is TGTGCCAGCAGCTCAGGGCCATCGGCCACCTACGAGCAGTACTTC. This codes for CASSSGPSATYEQYF.

CDR3 amino acids: CASSEFGLAGYNEQFF. In nucleotides, the CDR3 is TGTGCCAGCAGTGAATTTGGACTAGCGGGCTACAATGAGCAGTTCTTC. The V gene is TRBV6-1, the J gene TRBJ2-1, with 11 bases that match TRBD2. V lost 2 bases and J lost 3; bases outside the gene matches: 3. The CDR3 loop spans 16 amino acids. Germline lookup yields CDR1 MNHNS and CDR2 SASEGT.